This passage covers 15 T cell receptor beta chains from one sample sequenced in a study of cytomegalovirus exposure and HLA in healthy donors. The PCR was carried out with 60 Vbeta primers and 13 Jbeta primers. TCRdb keeps only in-frame clones here, not all; method: immunoSEQ multiplex PCR. The sample contains some 200,000 clones, about 13% of which appear only once. The sequenced material came from PBMCs. These receptors were collected from a man aged 50-60 years in good health and CMV-seropositive.

The chain recombines TRBV5-5 with TRBJ2-2; 7 positions agree with TRBD2. V gave up 6 bases and J gave up 2 bases; unmatched junction bases: 10. CDR1 is SGHKS, CDR2 YYEKEE, per germline (reference sequence). This CDR3 has 16 residues. CDR3 sequence (DNA): TGTGCCAGCAAGACTAGCTTGGTGACTAACACCGGGGAGCTGTTTTTT. The encoded protein is CASKTSLVTNTGELFF.

The chain links TRBV7-9 to TRBJ1-1; D is perhaps TRBD1 (5 bases). Germline CDR1 reads SEHNR; CDR2 reads FQNEAQ (reference sequence). The CDR3 has 14 residues. V dropped 2 bases and J dropped 0 bases, with 7 bases sitting between them. CDR3 bases: TGTGCCAGCAGCTTACAGGGAATGAACACTGAAGCTTTCTTT. Translating it yields CASSLQGMNTEAFF.

V and J are TRBV9 and TRBJ2-1; 9 bases align to TRBD1. Germline V gene data show CDR1 as SGDLS and CDR2 as YYNGEE. Germline trimming cut 0 bases from V and 2 bases from J; bases unmatched to any gene: 9. This CDR3 is built from 18 residues. CDR3 bases: TGTGCCAGCAGCGTAGCCCTAACACAGGGGGCAACCTACAATGAGCAGTTCTTC. Translated: CASSVALTQGATYNEQFF.

A few counts support this clone. The chain is built from TRBV4-2 and TRBJ1-6; D is undetermined. CDR1 and CDR2 (germline): LGHNA, YNFKEQ. Trimming pared 0 bases from V and 10 bases from J, leaving 10 bases between. The CDR3 runs 14 residues. The CDR3 DNA sequence: TGTGCCAGCAGCCAAGAAAATGGTCAGTCACCCCTCCACTTT. This encodes CASSQENGQSPLHF.

The CDR3 is CAWRDRANTEAFF. The CDR3 DNA sequence: TGTGCCTGGAGGGACAGGGCGAACACTGAAGCTTTCTTT. J is TRBJ1-1 and V is TRBV30; 8 positions agree with TRBD1. The CDR3 covers 13 residues. V lost 3 bases to trimming and J lost 1 base; unmatched junction nucleotides: 1. The V gene's germline CDR1 is GTSNPN and CDR2 SVGIG (reference sequence).

This clone was observed a handful of times. The chain joins TRBV19 to TRBJ1-1; D is ambiguous. The V and J ends lost 5 bases and 3 bases respectively, with 16 bases between them. This CDR3 is built from 15 residues. CDR1 is LNHDA, CDR2 SQIVND, per germline (reference sequence). CDR3: CASSALERRDTEAFF. CDR3 DNA sequence: TGTGCCAGTAGTGCCCTAGAGAGGAGGGACACTGAAGCTTTCTTT.

This CDR3 reads CAVRHFDREAFF. The CDR3 nucleotides are TGTGCCGTCCGACACTTCGACCGTGAAGCTTTCTTT. This rearrangement joins TRBV10-3 to TRBJ1-1; no definite D call. Trimming removed 11 bases at V and 7 bases at J, with 17 bases between. The CDR3 is made up of 12 amino acids. CDR1 ENHRY and CDR2 SYGVKD come from the germline V gene.

This clone occurred a few times. The chain carries TRBV2 and TRBJ1-1; a possible D gene is TRBD1 (6 bases). This CDR3 is 16 amino acids long. CDR1 is SNHLY, CDR2 FYNNEI, per germline. Trimming shortened V by 5 bases and J by 0 bases, and 16 bases separated the two germline ends. CDR3 sequence: CASSWTAGGMNTEAFF. For the CDR3, the DNA is TGTGCCAGCAGTTGGACAGCGGGGGGCATGAACACTGAAGCTTTCTTT.

In its sample, this clone was seen a few times. The CDR3, as DNA: TGTGCCAGCAGCCATCTAGGCGGGGCTGGCACAGATACGCAGTATTTT. This translates into CASSHLGGAGTDTQYF. The genes are TRBV14 and TRBJ2-3; D is possibly TRBD2 (6 bases). V gave up 3 bases and J gave up 1 base, with 14 bases separating them. The germline CDR1 and CDR2 sequences are SGHDN and FVKESK. The CDR3 runs 16 residues.

The chain links TRBV6-5 to TRBJ1-6, with TRBD1 matching 7 bases. With 3 bases clipped from V and 7 bases from J, the junction kept 9 bases outside the gene matches. Germline V lookup: CDR1 MNHEY, CDR2 SVGAGI. This CDR3 region has 16 residues. CDR3 sequence reads: CASSYTTGRSNSPLHF. In nucleotides, the CDR3 is TGTGCCAGCAGTTATACGACAGGGCGTAGCAATTCACCCCTCCACTTT.

The chain couples TRBV6-5 to TRBJ2-3; no clear D. From germline, CDR1 is MNHEY and CDR2 SVGAGI. The V gene lost 5 bases and the J gene lost 4 bases, with 10 bases spanning the gap. The CDR3 spans 13 residues. The CDR3 nucleotides are TGTGCCAGCAGTAATCACATCGCAGATACGCAGTATTTT. The encoded protein is CASSNHIADTQYF.

This chain connects TRBV2 to TRBJ1-6, with 7 nucleotides matching TRBD1. The CDR3 has 14 residues. Unmatched junction bases numbered 10, after V lost 8 bases and J lost 9 bases. Germline V gives CDR1 SNHLY, CDR2 FYNNEI. The CDR3 region is CASGRQGLGSPLHF. The CDR3 region has the DNA TGTGCCAGCGGCAGACAGGGCCTAGGTTCACCCCTCCACTTT.

The rearrangement links TRBV6-7 to TRBJ2-1; unclear D gene. TRBV6-7 is filed as an ORF, its function uncertain. The V gene lost 11 bases and the J gene lost 8 bases, with 13 bases spanning the gap. The CDR3 covers 11 residues. In DNA form, the CDR3 reads TGTGCCCCGAGCTTTCCCCATGAGCAGTTCTTC. This gives the protein CAPSFPHEQFF.

A few counts support this clone. CDR3 residues: CASSLFSGKNTGELFF. Written as DNA, the CDR3 is TGTGCCAGCAGTTTATTTTCGGGAAAGAACACCGGGGAGCTGTTTTTT. The genes are TRBV27 and TRBJ2-2; TRBD2 is a possible D gene (5 bases). From germline, CDR1 is MNHEY and CDR2 SMNVEV (reference sequence). The length of the CDR3 is 16 residues. V was clipped by 1 base and J by 1 base, with 10 bases between them.

This clone was detected only a few times. CDR3 protein: CASSLDMAGNSSPLHF. Here the CDR3 DNA reads TGTGCCAGCAGCTTAGATATGGCGGGAAATTCTTCACCCCTCCACTTT. The chain couples TRBV11-3 to TRBJ1-6; D unresolved. V gave up 0 bases and J gave up 9 bases, with 15 bases separating them. Per the germline V gene, CDR1 is SGHNT and CDR2 is YENEEA. The CDR3 is 16 amino acids.